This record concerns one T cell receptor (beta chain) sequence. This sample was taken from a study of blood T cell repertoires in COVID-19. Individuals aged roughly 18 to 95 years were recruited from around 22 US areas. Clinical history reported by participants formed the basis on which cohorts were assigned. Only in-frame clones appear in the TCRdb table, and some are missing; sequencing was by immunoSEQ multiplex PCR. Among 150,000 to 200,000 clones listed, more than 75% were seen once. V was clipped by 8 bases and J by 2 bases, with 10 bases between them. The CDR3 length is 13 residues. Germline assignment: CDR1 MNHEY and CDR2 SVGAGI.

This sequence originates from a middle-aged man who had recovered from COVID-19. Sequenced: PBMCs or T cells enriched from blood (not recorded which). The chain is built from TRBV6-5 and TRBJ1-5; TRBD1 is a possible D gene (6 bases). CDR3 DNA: TGTGCCAGCCGGGGGGCCCGCAATCAGCCCCAGCATTTT. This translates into CASRGARNQPQHF.